The rows below give T cell receptor beta chains drawn from one sample of a study of OX40 agonist ivuxolimab in advanced cancers. Here immunoSEQ multiplex PCR was the method, and the copy in TCRdb shows in-frame clones only, minus some. This table has about 95,000 clones, about 88% appearing once. The input for sequencing was CD4+ or CD8+ T cells sorted from blood, taken in a trial of the OX40 agonist ivuxolimab. Receptor source: an adult with an advanced solid tumor such as melanoma, head and neck, liver or kidney cancer. Both conserved end residues are part of each CDR3. The order of the fields is D gene, J gene, CDR3 length, V gene, clone size, CDR3 DNA, CDR3 protein. The D gene is left open where the match is weak. A clone size is listed for some rows: how often the clone was seen (once, few, many), or a class if it is expanded.

>-|TRBJ1-1|16|TRBV5-4|-
TGTGCCAGCAGCTTTGGACCCGGTTTATCAAACACTGAAGCTTTCTTT
CASSFGPGLSNTEAFF
>-|TRBJ1-2|12|TRBV9|-
TGTGCCAGCAGCGTAGGGGGGGATGGCTACACCTTC
CASSVGGDGYTF
>TRBD2|TRBJ2-2|15|TRBV9|-
TGTGCCAGCAACCCGGGACTAGCAACGACCGGGGAGCTGTTTTTT
CASNPGLATTGELFF
>TRBD2|TRBJ2-1|16|TRBV30|-
TGTGCCTGGAGTGGGGAGGGACTAATCTCCTACAATGAGCAGTTCTTC
CAWSGEGLISYNEQFF
>TRBD1|TRBJ1-5|14|TRBV19|-
TGTGCCAGTAGTATCCGACAGGGGGCGTGGGCCCAGCATTTT
CASSIRQGAWAQHF
>-|TRBJ1-5|17|TRBV19|-
TGTGCCAGTAGTATAGTTTTAGGGGGATTTAGCAATCAGCCCCAGCATTTT
CASSIVLGGFSNQPQHF
>-|TRBJ2-7|15|TRBV6-6|-
TGTGCCAGCAGTTACGCAGAGGGAATTGTCGACGAGCAGTACTTC
CASSYAEGIVDEQYF
>-|TRBJ2-7|13|TRBV14|-
TGTGCCAGCAGCCAAGGGGCGGTCGCAGAGCAGTACTTC
CASSQGAVAEQYF
>-|TRBJ2-7|14|TRBV6-1|-
TGTGCCAGCAGTGACTATGGGCAGTCCTACGAGCAGTACTTC
CASSDYGQSYEQYF
>-|TRBJ1-4|16|TRBV19|-
TGTGCCAGTAGTATTTGGAGGGATGCAACTAATGAAAAACTGTTTTTT
CASSIWRDATNEKLFF
>TRBD2|TRBJ2-1|18|TRBV15|-
TGTGCCACCAGCAGAGGACTAGCCAACTCAGTCCTGGGCAATGAGCAGTTCTTC
CATSRGLANSVLGNEQFF
>-|TRBJ2-7|14|TRBV18|-
TGTGCCAGCTCACCATCGGGAGAAACCTACGAGCAGTACTTC
CASSPSGETYEQYF
>-|TRBJ2-7|11|TRBV2|-
TGTGCCAGCAGTGAAGCGGCACCGGGCGCCTTC
CASSEAAPGAF
>TRBD1|TRBJ1-5|15|TRBV18|-
TGTGCCAGCTCTCCGGACAGGGCTCGCAATCAGCCCCAGCATTTT
CASSPDRARNQPQHF
>-|TRBJ1-2|15|TRBV21-1|once
TGTGCCAGCAGCAAAAAAGGTCGGAGGGTGGGAGGCTACACCTTC
CASSKKGRRVGGYTF
>TRBD1|TRBJ1-4|20|TRBV4-3|-
TGCGCCAGCAGCCAAGCCCCGCCATACAGGGGAATCAGAACTAATGAAAAACTGTTTTTT
CASSQAPPYRGIRTNEKLFF
>-|TRBJ2-6|14|TRBV9|few
TGTGCCAGCAGCGCTATGTCTGGGGCCAACGTCCTGACTTTC
CASSAMSGANVLTF
>TRBD2|TRBJ2-1|14|TRBV5-6|-
TGTGCCAGCAGCCCGGGACTAGCGTATAATGAGCAGTTCTTC
CASSPGLAYNEQFF
>-|TRBJ1-6|15|TRBV5-1|-
TGCGCCAGCAGGGGAGAACGGGGGTATAATTCACCCCTCCACTTT
CASRGERGYNSPLHF
>-|TRBJ1-1|13|TRBV19|medium-sized
TGTGCCAGTAGTAAAGGAAGGAACACTGAAGCTTTCTTT
CASSKGRNTEAFF
>TRBD2|TRBJ2-3|20|TRBV28|-
TGTGCCAGCAGTTTATACTTGACGGGCCGTGGTGGCGGGAGGACAGATACGCAGTATTTT
CASSLYLTGRGGGRTDTQYF
>-|TRBJ2-3|14|TRBV9|-
TGTGCCAGCAGCCCTGACAGAACCACAGATACGCAGTATTTT
CASSPDRTTDTQYF
>-|TRBJ2-5|17|TRBV30|-
TGTGCCTGGAGAAGATCGTTGTGGCCGTCCTGGCGAGAGACCCAGTACTTC
CAWRRSLWPSWRETQYF
>-|TRBJ1-6|13|TRBV30|few
TGTGCCTGGAGTCGACAGGATAATTCACCCCTCCACTTT
CAWSRQDNSPLHF
>TRBD2|TRBJ2-1|16|TRBV4-2|once
TGTGCCAGCAGCCAAGATTTCGCGGGAGCGTACAATGAGCAGTTCTTC
CASSQDFAGAYNEQFF
>-|TRBJ1-4|13|TRBV11-2|-
TGTGCCAGCAGCTTAGACGGGCATGAAAAACTGTTTTTT
CASSLDGHEKLFF
>-|TRBJ2-5|16|TRBV4-3|once
TGCGCCAGCAGCCAAGATAGATCCCAGGGGAGAGAGACCCAGTACTTC
CASSQDRSQGRETQYF
>-|TRBJ1-4|14|TRBV10-2|-
TGCGCCAGCAGTGAGGAGGGGGGCGTTGAAAAACTGTTTTTT
CASSEEGGVEKLFF
>-|TRBJ1-5|14|TRBV4-2|-
TGTGCCAGCAGCCAAGGCCAGGACAATCAGCCCCAGCATTTT
CASSQGQDNQPQHF
>-|TRBJ2-1|11|TRBV30|once
TGTGCCTGGAGTGGTAACAATGAGCAGTTCTTC
CAWSGNNEQFF
>-|TRBJ1-1|16|TRBV7-3|-
TGTGCCAGCAGCCCGATCAGGGAAATGGTGAGGACTGAAGCTTTCTTT
CASSPIREMVRTEAFF
>-|TRBJ2-7|12|TRBV5-4|-
TGTGCCAGCAGCTTTGGAGGGTACGAGCAGTACTTC
CASSFGGYEQYF
>-|TRBJ2-7|11|TRBV30|-
TGTGCCTGTACGGTTGCCTACGAGCAGTACTTC
CACTVAYEQYF
>TRBD1|TRBJ1-1|15|TRBV19|few
TGTGCCAGTAGTATACAAAGGACAGGGGGCACTGAAGCTTTCTTT
CASSIQRTGGTEAFF
>-|TRBJ1-1|13|TRBV7-7|-
TGTGCTAGCAGCTTAGAAGATGGATCTGAAGCTTTCTTT
CASSLEDGSEAFF
>-|TRBJ1-1|13|TRBV18|-
TGTGCCAGCTCACCGGGACAACAGCCTGAAGCTTTCTTT
CASSPGQQPEAFF
>-|TRBJ1-4|13|TRBV18|-
TGTGCCAGCTCCGGAGCAGTCCCAGGGGAACTGTTTTTT
CASSGAVPGELFF
>-|TRBJ1-3|22|TRBV19|once
TGTGCCAGTAGTTCGACGTACCTCGCAGGAGAAGGTCTTTACATTCCTGGAAACACCATATATTTT
CASSSTYLAGEGLYIPGNTIYF
>-|TRBJ1-5|15|TRBV19|-
TGTGCCAGTAGGGTTTTCAGGCATAGCAATCAGCCCCAGCATTTT
CASRVFRHSNQPQHF
>TRBD1|TRBJ2-7|15|TRBV7-9|-
TGTGCCAGCAGCTCTTCCGGGACAGGGGGGTACGAGCAGTACTTC
CASSSSGTGGYEQYF
>TRBD1|TRBJ1-2|14|TRBV2|-
TGTGCCAGCAGTGCGACAGGGGCGGACTATGGCTACACCTTC
CASSATGADYGYTF
>TRBD1|TRBJ2-7|12|TRBV28|-
TGTGCTACCCGGACAGGGTCTCCCGAGCAGTACTTC
CATRTGSPEQYF
>TRBD1|TRBJ2-1|14|TRBV7-2|-
TGTGCCAGCAGCTTAATCCCAGGGGGTATGGTGCAGTTCTTC
CASSLIPGGMVQFF
>TRBD2|TRBJ2-2|18|TRBV19|-
TGTGCCAGTAGTATAGGGGGACTAGCGGGAATGGCATCCGGGGAGCTGTTTTTT
CASSIGGLAGMASGELFF
>-|TRBJ2-2|13|TRBV11-3|-
TGTGCCAGCAGTAGCGGGAACACCGGGGAGCTGTTTTTT
CASSSGNTGELFF
>-|TRBJ1-4|16|TRBV5-8|-
TGTGCCAGCAGCACTGACGGGGGCCGGGCTAATGAAAAACTGTTTTTT
CASSTDGGRANEKLFF
>-|TRBJ1-2|13|TRBV6-6|-
TGTGCCAGCAATACAGGGCCCTACTATGGCTACACCTTC
CASNTGPYYGYTF
>-|TRBJ1-6|13|TRBV30|-
TGTGCCTGGAGTGAGACCTATAATTCACCCCTCCACTTT
CAWSETYNSPLHF
>TRBD1|TRBJ2-6|18|TRBV30|-
TGTGCCTGGAGTGCCCGGGACAGGGCCTTCTCTGGGGCCAACGTCCTGACTTTC
CAWSARDRAFSGANVLTF
>TRBD1|TRBJ1-5|16|TRBV28|-
TGTGCCAGCAGTCGGACAGGGGGCCGAGGCAATCAGCCCCAGCATTTT
CASSRTGGRGNQPQHF
>TRBD1|TRBJ1-4|14|TRBV7-9|-
TGTGCCAGCAGATCCGGACAGGGGAATGAAAAACTGTTTTTT
CASRSGQGNEKLFF
>-|TRBJ1-2|14|TRBV28|-
TGTGCCAGCAGACCAGGACAGCAATTCTATGGCTACACCTTC
CASRPGQQFYGYTF
>-|TRBJ2-1|13|TRBV28|-
TGTGCCAGCAGGGGGGGCTCCTACAATGAGCAGTTCTTC
CASRGGSYNEQFF
>-|TRBJ2-7|16|TRBV27|-
TGTGCCAGCAGCTGGTCAGGGGACTTTAAGCCCTACGAGCAGTACTTC
CASSWSGDFKPYEQYF